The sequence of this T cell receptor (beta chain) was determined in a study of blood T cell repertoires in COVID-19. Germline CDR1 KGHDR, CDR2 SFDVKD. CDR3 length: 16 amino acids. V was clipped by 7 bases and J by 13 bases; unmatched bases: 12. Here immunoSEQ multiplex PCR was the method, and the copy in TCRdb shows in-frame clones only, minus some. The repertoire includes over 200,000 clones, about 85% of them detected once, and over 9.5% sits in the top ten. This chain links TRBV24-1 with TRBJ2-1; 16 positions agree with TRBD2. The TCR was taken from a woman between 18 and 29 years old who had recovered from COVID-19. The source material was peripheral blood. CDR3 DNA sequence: TGTGCCACCAGCAAGCCGGGACTAGCGGGAGGGCCTACACAGTTCTTC. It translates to CATSKPGLAGGPTQFF.